This record covers a single T cell receptor (beta chain). Its antigen remains unidentified. TCRdb's table, derived via immunoSEQ multiplex PCR, lists solely in-frame clones and lacks some. In the table there are more than 2,000,000 clones, about 92% of which are singletons. This sample was taken from a study of shared clonotypes between healthy human individuals. Study-wide results and limits: Relative to clonotypes present in all four donors, those not shared had lower generation probabilities.

The clonotype comes from a man aged 18 to 30 in good health. Sequencing was done on a sample of naive CD4+ T cells sorted from blood. Subset indicated: CD45RA+ positively selected.

The chain's CDR3 is CAWSHPGVTQYF. CDR3 coding DNA: TGTGCCTGGAGCCACCCTGGGGTGACCCAGTACTTC. This chain links TRBV30 with TRBJ2-5, with no clear D. Germline CDR1 GTSNPN, CDR2 SVGIG (reference sequence). This CDR3 spans 12 amino acids. Trimming took off 3 bases at V and 7 bases at J, with 12 bases between the two ends. The entire variable domain, with the rest obtained from reference TRBV30 and TRBJ2-5, is as follows: SQTIHQWPATLVQPVGSPLSLECTVEGTSNPNLYWYRQAAGRGLQLLFYSVGIGQISSEVPQNLSASRPQDRQFILSSKKLLLSDSGFYLCAWSHPGVTQYFGPGTRLLVL.